The entry that follows covers one TCR beta chain sequence. Its antigen remains unknown. This specimen comes from a study of graft-versus-host responses after intestinal transplantation. About the research overall: Recipients underwent multivisceral, liver-intestinal, or isolated intestinal transplants. Recipients uniformly received anti-thymocyte globulin induction, followed by tacrolimus and steroids for approximately 3 years. Study findings and constraints: GvH clones turned up in recipient marrow; some had shown up first in ileum or blood.

The V end lost 0 bases, the J end lost 4 bases, and 6 bases lay between the germline ends. The germline V gene has CDR1 SGHAT and CDR2 FQNNGV. CDR3 length: 13 amino acids. The protocol was immunoSEQ multiplex PCR, while the TCRdb copy is restricted to in-frame clones and leaves out a portion. This table has about 130,000 clones, about nine tenths appearing once. The chain joins TRBV11-2 to TRBJ1-1; D is undetermined. This TCR was recovered from a human donor who received an intestinal transplant. The material was unstimulated CD4+ T cells sorted from spleen or lymph node cells, obtained before intestinal transplant. The CDR3 here is CASSLERSTEAFF. The CDR3 nucleotides read TGTGCCAGCAGCTTAGAACGGAGCACTGAAGCTTTCTTT.